Presented here are 16 T cell receptor beta chains from one specimen sequenced in a study of blood T cell repertoires in COVID-19 (TCRdb year 2020). Library method: the immunoSEQ multiplex PCR assay. Here the immuneACCESS table is served through TCRdb, limited to in-frame sequences with V and J called. Missing clones are a known gap in these copies; in checked studies unresolved V genes cover under half, and the rest lacks a known reason. The sample includes under 200,000 clones, with 80% observed a single time. 3.4% of the sample is taken by the ten largest. The sequenced sample consisted of PBMCs or T cells enriched from blood (not recorded which). These receptors all stem from a woman aged 55-69 years who had recovered from COVID-19.

The rearrangement uses TRBV3-1 (or the pseudogene TRBV3-2) and TRBJ2-2, with TRBD1 as a possible D gene (6 bases). Germline CDR1 and CDR2: LGHDT and YNNKEL (reference sequence). The germline V and J ends were trimmed by 1 base and 6 bases, with 9 bases remaining between them. There are 14 residues in the CDR3. The CDR3 is CASSQGAGAGELFF. CDR3 DNA sequence: TGTGCCAGCAGCCAAGGGGCAGGGGCCGGGGAGCTGTTTTTT.

The CDR3 reads CASSIGAGTYGEQFF. The CDR3 DNA reads TGTGCCAGTAGTATAGGGGCAGGGACATATGGTGAGCAGTTCTTC. The chain has TRBV19 and TRBJ2-1; a possible D gene is TRBD1 (6 bases). The germline gives CDR1 LNHDA, CDR2 SQIVND (reference sequence). V lost 1 base to trimming and J lost 9 bases, with 16 bases between them. The CDR3 runs 15 residues. Full variable domain (outside the CDR3, taken from reference TRBV19 and TRBJ2-1): DGGITQSPKYLFRKEGQNVTLSCEQNLNHDAMYWYRQDPGQGLRLIYYSQIVNDFQKGDIAEGYSVSREKKESFPLTVTSAQKNPTAFYLCASSIGAGTYGEQFFGPGTRLTVL.

The sample holds one count of this clone. V usage is TRBV19 and J usage is TRBJ2-1; 9 nucleotides align to TRBD2. CDR1 is LNHDA, CDR2 SQIVND, per germline (reference sequence). The V and J ends lost 4 bases and 5 bases, in that order; junction bases with no gene match: 9. This CDR3 comprises 16 residues. The CDR3 sequence is CASSTLMVAGDNEQFF. CDR3 nucleotides: TGTGCCAGTAGTACCCTAATGGTAGCGGGGGACAATGAGCAGTTCTTC. Looking up the rest from reference TRBV19 and TRBJ2-1 gives the full variable domain: DGGITQSPKYLFRKEGQNVTLSCEQNLNHDAMYWYRQDPGQGLRLIYYSQIVNDFQKGDIAEGYSVSREKKESFPLTVTSAQKNPTAFYLCASSTLMVAGDNEQFFGPGTRLTVL.

The chain joins TRBV7-9 to TRBJ2-5; 10 bases are a match to TRBD1. The germline V gene has CDR1 SEHNR and CDR2 FQNEAQ (reference sequence). The J segment lost 5 bases and the V segment lost 3 bases, leaving 9 bases of the junction unmatched. This CDR3 is 16 amino acids long. The CDR3 DNA is TGTGCCAGCAGCTTCGAGGGACAGGGGTTACAGGAGACCCAGTACTTC. Protein: CASSFEGQGLQETQYF.

The rearrangement links TRBV25-1 to TRBJ1-1, with 12 bases matching TRBD1. Losses at the gene ends were 4 bases for V and 8 bases for J; bases not matched to a gene: 11. The length of the CDR3 is 16 residues. Germline-derived CDR1 and CDR2 are MGHDK and SYGVNS. The CDR3 bases are TGTGCCAGCAGTGTCGGGACAGGGGGCTCTAGTCGGGAAGCTTTCTTT. Protein product: CASSVGTGGSSREAFF.

The rearrangement links TRBV7-8 to TRBJ2-3, with 7 bases lining up with TRBD2. The CDR3 covers 16 residues. Looked up from germline, CDR1 is SGHVS and CDR2 is FQNEAQ. V was pared by 5 bases and J by 5 bases, with 13 bases of the junction left unmatched. The CDR3: CASSLSQRGGEDTQYF. The CDR3, as DNA: TGTGCCAGCAGCCTCTCGCAGCGGGGAGGAGAAGATACGCAGTATTTT.

V usage is TRBV7-9 and J usage is TRBJ2-5; possible D gene TRBD2, 6 bases. Trimming pared 8 bases from V and 5 bases from J, leaving 18 bases between. CDR1 and CDR2 from the germline V gene are SEHNR and FQNEAQ (reference sequence). This CDR3 has 14 residues. CDR3 sequence (DNA): TGTGCCAGCCACCCGAGCGCGGGGCGGGAGACCCAGTACTTC. Protein: CASHPSAGRETQYF.

V usage is TRBV19 and J usage is TRBJ1-6, with D hard to call. This CDR3 contains 12 residues. V was cut by 6 bases and J by 8 bases, with 8 bases left in between. From germline, CDR1 is LNHDA and CDR2 SQIVND (reference sequence). This chain's CDR3 is CASRSSDSPLHF. DNA of the CDR3: TGTGCCAGTAGGTCCTCTGATTCACCCCTCCACTTT.

The chain uses TRBV19 and TRBJ2-5; TRBD1 agrees at 9 bases. Trimming removed 4 bases from V and 7 bases from J; junction bases left unmatched: 4. The CDR3 runs to 13 residues. Germline CDR1 is LNHDA and CDR2 is SQIVND (reference sequence). CDR3 amino acids: CASSRGQGGTQYF. The CDR3 DNA reads TGTGCCAGTAGTAGGGGACAGGGAGGGACCCAGTACTTC.

The chain links TRBV20-1 to TRBJ1-1; no reliable D call. Germline-derived CDR1 and CDR2 are DFQATT and SNEGSKA (reference sequence). Trimming left V 3 bases short and J 8 bases short, with 16 bases between. The length of the CDR3 is 13 residues. The CDR3 loop is CSASADIELEAFF. The CDR3 DNA is TGCAGTGCTAGTGCTGATATTGAGCTCGAAGCTTTCTTT.

In this sample, this clone turned up a few times. V gene TRBV25-1 combines with J gene TRBJ1-2; D is unresolved. This CDR3 has 14 amino acids. V lost 1 base, J lost 4 bases, and 10 bases lay in between. The germline V gene has CDR1 MGHDK and CDR2 SYGVNS. The CDR3 is CASSELEASYGYTF. For the CDR3, the DNA is TGTGCCAGCAGTGAATTGGAGGCCTCCTATGGCTACACCTTC.

The chain uses TRBV13 and TRBJ1-3; unclear D gene. The V and J ends lost 1 base and 1 base respectively, with 14 bases between them. This CDR3 comprises 17 residues. CDR1 is PRHDT, CDR2 FYEKMQ, per germline (reference sequence). The CDR3 region is CASSLEGVSSSGNTIYF. The DNA for the CDR3 is TGTGCCAGCAGCTTAGAGGGAGTTTCCAGTTCTGGAAACACCATATATTTT.

This clone occurred a few times. This chain joins TRBV5-1 and TRBJ1-2, with 11 bases matching TRBD1. The V segment lost 2 bases and the J segment 1 base; nucleotides outside the gene matches: 1. There are 15 residues in the CDR3. Germline lookup yields CDR1 SGHRS and CDR2 YFSETQ. The CDR3 nucleotides are TGCGCCAGCAGCTTAGGGACAGGGGGTAACTATGGCTACACCTTC. This gives the protein CASSLGTGGNYGYTF.

The chain employs TRBV27 and TRBJ2-2; D is possibly TRBD1 (5 bases). The CDR3 spans 17 residues. Deletions cut 1 base from V and 1 base from J, with 13 bases between. CDR1 and CDR2 from the germline V gene are MNHEY and SMNVEV (reference sequence). The CDR3 nucleotides are TGTGCCAGCAGTTTATTGTCAGGGTCCGTGAACACCGGGGAGCTGTTTTTT. This translates into CASSLLSGSVNTGELFF.

This sequence joins TRBV29-1 and TRBJ1-3, with D uncertain. Germline V gene sequence: CDR1 SQVTM, CDR2 ANQGSEA. Trimming removed 3 bases at V and 4 bases at J, with 13 bases between. The CDR3 runs 14 residues. Written as DNA, the CDR3 is TGCAGCGTTGAGTCGGGGTTAGGAGGAAACACCATATATTTT. Its protein product is CSVESGLGGNTIYF.

The chain joins TRBV15 to TRBJ1-2, with 10 nucleotides matching TRBD1. V lost 5 bases to trimming and J lost 4 bases; unmatched junction nucleotides: 7. The CDR3 contains 15 residues. Germline CDR1 reads LNHNV; CDR2 reads YYDKDF (reference sequence). CDR3 coding DNA: TGTGCCACCAGCGTAGACAGGGGGCTCGGCTATGGCTACACCTTC. Translated: CATSVDRGLGYGYTF.